These T cell receptor beta chains were read from a single sample in a study of monozygotic twins with inflammatory bowel disease. TCRdb reworked the 5' RACE reads into one entry per CDR3 protein, no DNA. The table gives a few hundred thousand distinct CDR3 sequences; the top ten clones make up 5.6% of it. Sequencing used blood. The receptor set was obtained from a human donor with ulcerative colitis or Crohn's disease, or a healthy co-twin of an affected twin (not recorded which). CDR3s include the opening cysteine and the closing phenylalanine or tryptophan.

J gene: TRBJ1-2
V gene: TRBV5-1
CDR3 protein: CASSSAGTGFPYGYTF

J gene: TRBJ1-4
V gene: TRBV7-9
CDR3 protein: CASSLAGQLNEKLFF

J gene: TRBJ2-5
V gene: TRBV29-1
CDR3 protein: CSVPRPSGARQETQYF

J gene: TRBJ1-2
V gene: TRBV6-5
CDR3 protein: CASSYRRDRATYGYTF

J gene: TRBJ2-7
V gene: TRBV7-2
CDR3 protein: CASSPTGLYEQYF

J gene: TRBJ2-1
V gene: TRBV20-1
CDR3 protein: CSDRLAGGHEQFF

J gene: TRBJ2-7
V gene: TRBV6-2/TRBV6-3
CDR3 protein: CASTHEGVTYEQYF

J gene: TRBJ2-2
V gene: TRBV12-3/TRBV12-4
CDR3 protein: CATHVSNAGELFF

J gene: TRBJ2-6
V gene: TRBV28
CDR3 protein: CASELSGANVLTF

J gene: TRBJ2-5
V gene: TRBV29-1
CDR3 protein: CSVTGTSTGETQYF

J gene: TRBJ1-6
V gene: TRBV4-3
CDR3 protein: CASSQDTRGYNSPLHF

J gene: TRBJ1-1
V gene: TRBV3-1
CDR3 protein: CASSQVKQGAFF

J gene: TRBJ2-7
V gene: TRBV4-2
CDR3 protein: CASSQESQGGYEQYF

J gene: TRBJ2-7
V gene: TRBV6-2/TRBV6-3
CDR3 protein: CASKTSGSAEQYF

J gene: TRBJ2-2
V gene: TRBV6-1
CDR3 protein: CAGQGGQVANTGELFF

J gene: TRBJ2-2
V gene: TRBV12-3/TRBV12-4
CDR3 protein: CASSFTGQGAGELFF

J gene: TRBJ1-1
V gene: TRBV28
CDR3 protein: CASSLPTPGQGLDAFF

J gene: TRBJ2-3
V gene: TRBV12-3/TRBV12-4
CDR3 protein: CASRLAGRADTQYF

J gene: TRBJ1-2
V gene: TRBV20-1
CDR3 protein: CSAIDGIYGYTF

J gene: TRBJ1-6
V gene: TRBV5-1
CDR3 protein: CATSRGLGDSPLHF

J gene: TRBJ1-5
V gene: TRBV15
CDR3 protein: CATSRVAGHNQPQHF

J gene: TRBJ2-5
V gene: TRBV29-1
CDR3 protein: CSVESATGKETQYF

J gene: TRBJ1-5
V gene: TRBV4-3
CDR3 protein: CASSQDSIFRAGNQPQHF

J gene: TRBJ2-1
V gene: TRBV11-2
CDR3 protein: CATRDSSYNEQCF

J gene: TRBJ2-7
V gene: TRBV7-6
CDR3 protein: CASSLGRDHEQYF

J gene: TRBJ2-7
V gene: TRBV28
CDR3 protein: CASSTPGTGKLNEQYF

J gene: TRBJ2-6
V gene: TRBV9
CDR3 protein: CASSARPTGSGANVLTF

J gene: TRBJ1-2
V gene: TRBV19
CDR3 protein: CATPIDERGALGYTF

J gene: TRBJ2-1
V gene: TRBV19
CDR3 protein: CASSIEPTGYNEQFF

J gene: TRBJ2-7
V gene: TRBV4-3
CDR3 protein: CASSQGAGGSYEQYF

J gene: TRBJ1-5
V gene: TRBV29-1
CDR3 protein: CSARYSNQPQHF

J gene: TRBJ1-5
V gene: TRBV20-1
CDR3 protein: CSARQQGNQPQHF

J gene: TRBJ2-1
V gene: TRBV5-4
CDR3 protein: CASSPGGRRDYNEQFF

J gene: TRBJ2-2
V gene: TRBV3-1
CDR3 protein: CASSQGRSGNTGELFF

J gene: TRBJ2-7
V gene: TRBV12-3/TRBV12-4
CDR3 protein: CASSPFGGEGKKIYEQYF

J gene: TRBJ1-3
V gene: TRBV6-5
CDR3 protein: CASRDGGNTIYF

J gene: TRBJ1-6
V gene: TRBV5-1
CDR3 protein: CASSLSKDTGSNSPLHF

J gene: TRBJ2-5
V gene: TRBV5-1
CDR3 protein: CASSLLAGGQETQYF

J gene: TRBJ2-2
V gene: TRBV24-1
CDR3 protein: CATRDNMNTGELFF

J gene: TRBJ2-3
V gene: TRBV28
CDR3 protein: CASTSQPPTQYF

J gene: TRBJ2-5
V gene: TRBV5-1
CDR3 protein: CASSARQPRYQETQYF

J gene: TRBJ2-7
V gene: TRBV7-9
CDR3 protein: CASSLAGAYEQYF

J gene: TRBJ2-1
V gene: TRBV7-9
CDR3 protein: CASSLRAGGPNEQFF

J gene: TRBJ2-1
V gene: TRBV5-1
CDR3 protein: CASSLSWVSSEQFF